This paragraph covers one T cell receptor (beta chain) sequence. Data came from immunoSEQ multiplex PCR; TCRdb stores just in-frame clones and leaves some out. The table lists more than 85,000 clones, roughly 87% of them singletons, with more than 4% in the top ten. These data belong to a study of blood T cell repertoires in COVID-19. Whole-study context: T cells, B-cell-depleted T cells, or PBMCs supplied cDNA or gDNA.

Germline lookup yields CDR1 MNHEY and CDR2 SVGAGI. This CDR3 spans 15 amino acids. V lost 6 bases and J lost 7; bases outside the gene matches: 10. V usage is TRBV6-5 and J usage is TRBJ2-5; 11 bases line up with TRBD2. Sequenced input: peripheral blood. This sequence was found in a human donor in a cohort sampled during active COVID-19. The CDR3 here is CASSLGLAGGGTQYF. CDR3 nucleotide sequence: TGTGCCAGCAGCCTTGGACTAGCGGGCGGGGGGACCCAGTACTTC.